These T cell receptor beta chains were read from a single sample in a study of T cell responses to AZD1222 COVID-19 vaccine. Assay: immunoSEQ multiplex PCR; the TCRdb copy retains only in-frame clones and omits some. The table has some 150,000 clones, about nine tenths seen once. The sequenced sample was peripheral blood, obtained on day 0 of AZD1222 vaccination. The receptor set was obtained from an adult in good health. CDR3s include the opening cysteine and the closing phenylalanine or tryptophan. Fields, in order: V gene, J gene, D gene, CDR3 DNA, CDR3 protein. The D gene is left open where the match is weak.

>TRBV11-2|TRBJ1-5|-
TGTGCCAGCAGCTTAGGGGGAAGTCAGCCCCAGCATTTT
CASSLGGSQPQHF
>TRBV6-2/TRBV6-3|TRBJ2-1|-
TGTGCCAGCAGTGACGCAGGGGGGAATGAGCAGTTCTTC
CASSDAGGNEQFF
>TRBV28|TRBJ1-2|TRBD1
TGTGCCAGCACTCCTGCCCAGGGGGCGCGGGGCTACACCTTC
CASTPAQGARGYTF
>TRBV25-1|TRBJ2-3|-
TGTGCCAGCAGCAGCGACTCCTCAGATACGCAGTATTTT
CASSSDSSDTQYF
>TRBV27|TRBJ1-4|-
TGTGCCAGCAGCCGATCCCCTCGTCTTACTAATGAAAAACTGTTTTTT
CASSRSPRLTNEKLFF
>TRBV28|TRBJ1-2|TRBD1
TGTGCCAGCAGTAGACAGGGACACTATGGCTACACCTTC
CASSRQGHYGYTF
>TRBV4-3|TRBJ2-4|TRBD2
TGCGCCAGCAGCCAAAACCGAGGTCTAGCGGTAGCCAAAAACATTCAGTACTTC
CASSQNRGLAVAKNIQYF
>TRBV30|TRBJ1-5|-
TGTGCCTGGAGTACGGGGGACCCACAGCCCCAGCATTTT
CAWSTGDPQPQHF
>TRBV15|TRBJ2-6|-
TGTGCCACCAGCATAGACGGACACTCTGGGGCCAACGTCCTGACTTTC
CATSIDGHSGANVLTF
>TRBV28|TRBJ2-5|TRBD2
TGTGCCAGCAGTCCCCGGGGGGGAGTAAAAGAGACCCAGTACTTC
CASSPRGGVKETQYF
>TRBV5-1|TRBJ2-5|TRBD2
TGCGCCAGCAGCCCCTCTAGCGGTACCTCGAAGACCCAGTACTTC
CASSPSSGTSKTQYF
>TRBV6-6|TRBJ1-2|-
TGTGCCAGCAGACGCCCGGGACAAGGATATGGCTACACCTTC
CASRRPGQGYGYTF
>TRBV5-1|TRBJ1-5|-
TGCGCCAGCAGCTTGGGAGGGCTGAGCAATCAGCCCCAGCATTTT
CASSLGGLSNQPQHF